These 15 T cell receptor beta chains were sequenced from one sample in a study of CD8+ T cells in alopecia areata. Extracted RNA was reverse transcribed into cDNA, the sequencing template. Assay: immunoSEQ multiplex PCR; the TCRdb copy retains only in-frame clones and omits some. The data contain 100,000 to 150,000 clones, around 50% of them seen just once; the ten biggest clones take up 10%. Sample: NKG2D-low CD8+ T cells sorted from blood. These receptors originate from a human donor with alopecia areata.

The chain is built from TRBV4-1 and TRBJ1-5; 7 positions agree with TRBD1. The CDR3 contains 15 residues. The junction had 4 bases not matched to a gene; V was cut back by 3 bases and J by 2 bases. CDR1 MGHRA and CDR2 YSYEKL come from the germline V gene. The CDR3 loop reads CASSQIGQGNQPQHF. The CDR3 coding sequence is TGCGCCAGCAGCCAGATCGGACAGGGCAATCAGCCCCAGCATTTT.

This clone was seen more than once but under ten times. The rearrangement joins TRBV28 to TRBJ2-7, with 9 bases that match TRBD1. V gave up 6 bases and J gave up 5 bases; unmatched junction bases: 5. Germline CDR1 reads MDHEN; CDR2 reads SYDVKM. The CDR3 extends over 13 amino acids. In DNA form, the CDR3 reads TGTGCCAGCAGACCACAGGGGGCCGACGAGCAGTACTTC. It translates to CASRPQGADEQYF.

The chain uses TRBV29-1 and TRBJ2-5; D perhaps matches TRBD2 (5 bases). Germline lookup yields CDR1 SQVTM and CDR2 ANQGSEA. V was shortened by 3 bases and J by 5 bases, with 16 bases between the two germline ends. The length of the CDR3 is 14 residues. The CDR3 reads CSVEVVRRGETQYF. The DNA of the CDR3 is TGCAGCGTTGAGGTTGTGCGGAGAGGGGAGACCCAGTACTTC. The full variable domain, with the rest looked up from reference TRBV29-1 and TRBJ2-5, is SAVISQKPSRDICQRGTSLTIQCQVDSQVTMMFWYRQQPGQSLTLIATANQGSEATYESGFVIDKFPISRPNLTFSTLTVSNMSPEDSSIYLCSVEVVRRGETQYFGPGTRLLVL.

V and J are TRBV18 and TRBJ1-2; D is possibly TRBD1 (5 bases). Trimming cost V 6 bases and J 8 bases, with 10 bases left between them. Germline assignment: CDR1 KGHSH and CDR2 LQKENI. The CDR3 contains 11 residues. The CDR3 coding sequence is TGTGCCAGCTCCGAGGGACGGGGCTACACCTTC. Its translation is CASSEGRGYTF.

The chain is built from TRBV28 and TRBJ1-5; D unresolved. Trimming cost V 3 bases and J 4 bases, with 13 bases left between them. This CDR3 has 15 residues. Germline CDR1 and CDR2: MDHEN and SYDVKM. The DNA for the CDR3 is TGTGCCAGCAGTTTCGTCGGACGGATGAATCAGCCCCAGCATTTT. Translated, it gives CASSFVGRMNQPQHF.

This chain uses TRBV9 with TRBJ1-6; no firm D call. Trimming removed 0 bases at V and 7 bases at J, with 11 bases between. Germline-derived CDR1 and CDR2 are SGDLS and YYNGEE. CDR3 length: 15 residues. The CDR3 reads CASSVDEARNSPLHF. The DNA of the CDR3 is TGTGCCAGCAGCGTAGATGAAGCCAGAAATTCACCCCTCCACTTT.

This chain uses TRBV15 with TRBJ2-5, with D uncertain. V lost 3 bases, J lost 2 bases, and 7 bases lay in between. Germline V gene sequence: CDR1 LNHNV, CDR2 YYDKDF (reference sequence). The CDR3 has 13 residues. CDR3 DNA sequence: TGTGCCACCAGCAGTGGCCTGCAAGAGACCCAGTACTTC. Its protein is CATSSGLQETQYF.

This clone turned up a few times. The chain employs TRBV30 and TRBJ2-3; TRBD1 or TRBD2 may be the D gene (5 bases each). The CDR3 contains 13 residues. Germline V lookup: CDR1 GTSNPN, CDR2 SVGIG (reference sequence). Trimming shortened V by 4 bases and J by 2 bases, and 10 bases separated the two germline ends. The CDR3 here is CAWMGDLTDTQYF. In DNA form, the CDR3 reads TGTGCCTGGATGGGGGACCTCACAGATACGCAGTATTTT.

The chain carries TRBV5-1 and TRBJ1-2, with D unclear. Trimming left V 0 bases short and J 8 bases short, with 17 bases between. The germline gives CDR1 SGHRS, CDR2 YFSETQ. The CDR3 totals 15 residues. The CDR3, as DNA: TGCGCCAGCAGCTTGGCCCTTGTGGATACTGACGGCTACACCTTC. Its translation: CASSLALVDTDGYTF.

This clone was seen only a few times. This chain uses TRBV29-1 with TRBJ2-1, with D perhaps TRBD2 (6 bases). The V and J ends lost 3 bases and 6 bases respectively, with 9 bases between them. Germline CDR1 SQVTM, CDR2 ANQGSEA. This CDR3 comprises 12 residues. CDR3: CSVDSGGNEQFF. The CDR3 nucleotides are TGCAGCGTTGATTCCGGGGGCAATGAGCAGTTCTTC.

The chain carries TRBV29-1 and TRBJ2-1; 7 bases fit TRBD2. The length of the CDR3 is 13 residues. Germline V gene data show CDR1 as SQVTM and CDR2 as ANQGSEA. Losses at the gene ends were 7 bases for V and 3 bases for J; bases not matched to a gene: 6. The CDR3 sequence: CSGELADYNEQFF. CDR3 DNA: TGCAGCGGGGAGCTAGCGGACTACAATGAGCAGTTCTTC.

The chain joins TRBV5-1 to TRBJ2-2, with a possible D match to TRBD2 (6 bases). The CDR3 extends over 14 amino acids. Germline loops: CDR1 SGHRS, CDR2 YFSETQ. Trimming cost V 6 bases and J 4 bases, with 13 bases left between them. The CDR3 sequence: CASTGGPGTGELFF. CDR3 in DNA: TGCGCCAGCACCGGGGGACCGGGCACCGGGGAGCTGTTTTTT.

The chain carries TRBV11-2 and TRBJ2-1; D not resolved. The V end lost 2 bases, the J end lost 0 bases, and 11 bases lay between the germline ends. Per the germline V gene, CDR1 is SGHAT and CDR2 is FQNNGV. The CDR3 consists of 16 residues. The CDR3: CASSLNGGSSYNEQFF. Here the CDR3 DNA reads TGTGCCAGCAGCTTAAACGGCGGAAGCTCCTACAATGAGCAGTTCTTC.

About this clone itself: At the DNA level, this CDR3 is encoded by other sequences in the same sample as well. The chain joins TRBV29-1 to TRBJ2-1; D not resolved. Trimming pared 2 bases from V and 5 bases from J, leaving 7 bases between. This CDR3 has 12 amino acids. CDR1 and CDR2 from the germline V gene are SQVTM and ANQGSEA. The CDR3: CSVEYPDNEQFF. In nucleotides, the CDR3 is TGCAGCGTTGAATATCCCGACAATGAGCAGTTCTTC.

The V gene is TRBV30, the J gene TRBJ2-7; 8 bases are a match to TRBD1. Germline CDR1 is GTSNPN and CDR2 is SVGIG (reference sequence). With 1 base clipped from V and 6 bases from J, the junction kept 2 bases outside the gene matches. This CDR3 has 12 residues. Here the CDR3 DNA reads TGTGCCTGGAGTGGACAGGGGACCGAGCAGTACTTC. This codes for CAWSGQGTEQYF.